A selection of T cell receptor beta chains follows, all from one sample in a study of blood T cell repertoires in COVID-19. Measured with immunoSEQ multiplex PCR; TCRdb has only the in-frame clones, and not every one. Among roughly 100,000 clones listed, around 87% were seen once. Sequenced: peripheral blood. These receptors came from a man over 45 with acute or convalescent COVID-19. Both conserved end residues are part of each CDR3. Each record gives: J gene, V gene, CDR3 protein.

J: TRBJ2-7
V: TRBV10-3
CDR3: CAIASGLAGGPGEQYF

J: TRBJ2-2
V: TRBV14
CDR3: CASSPDLPGELFF

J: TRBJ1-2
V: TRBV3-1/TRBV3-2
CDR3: CASRRDSSYTF

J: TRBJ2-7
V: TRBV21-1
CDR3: CASRTQGSGSEQYF

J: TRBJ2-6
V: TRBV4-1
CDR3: CASSQPGFSGANVLTF

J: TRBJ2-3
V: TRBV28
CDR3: CASSFPGTSGRTDTQYF

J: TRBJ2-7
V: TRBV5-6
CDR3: CASSSLAGAAGSSYEQYF

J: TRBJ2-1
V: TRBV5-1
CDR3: CASSKGRTSGTRSSYNEQFF

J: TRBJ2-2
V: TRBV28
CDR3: CASSLSGLAGVNTGELFF

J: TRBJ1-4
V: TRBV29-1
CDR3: CSVEDPAGKGEKLFF

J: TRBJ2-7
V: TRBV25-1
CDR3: CASSEYFPGTPSYEQYF

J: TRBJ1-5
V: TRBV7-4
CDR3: CASSSPTDSLPLDQPQHF

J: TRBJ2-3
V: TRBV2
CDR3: CASSETSISDTQYF

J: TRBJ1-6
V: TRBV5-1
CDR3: CASSPVGEGSPLHF

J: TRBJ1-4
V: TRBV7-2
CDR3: CASRKGTEGRSEKLFF

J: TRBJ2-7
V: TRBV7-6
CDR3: CASSLTTALNPYEQYF

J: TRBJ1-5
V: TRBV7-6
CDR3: CASSLGGGLNQPQHF

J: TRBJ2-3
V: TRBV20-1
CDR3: CSASTLQGRERLDTQYF

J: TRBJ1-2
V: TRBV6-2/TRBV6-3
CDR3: CASSSTGEGYTF

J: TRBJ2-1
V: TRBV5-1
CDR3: CASSLGDGWEQFF

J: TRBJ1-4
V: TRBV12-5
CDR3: CASGLVHGAQEKLFF

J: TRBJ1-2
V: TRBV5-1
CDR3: CASSVGQAAYGYTF

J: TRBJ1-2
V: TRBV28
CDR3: CASRTPRKANYGYTF

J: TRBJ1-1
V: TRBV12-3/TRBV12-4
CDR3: CASSLGQIEAFF

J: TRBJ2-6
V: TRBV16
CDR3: CASSATRAGANVLTF

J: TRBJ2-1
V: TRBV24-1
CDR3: CATRGLDSYNEQFF

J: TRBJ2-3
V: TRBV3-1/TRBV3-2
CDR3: CASSARGPSTDTQYF

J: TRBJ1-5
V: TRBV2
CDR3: CASSAGVAQHF